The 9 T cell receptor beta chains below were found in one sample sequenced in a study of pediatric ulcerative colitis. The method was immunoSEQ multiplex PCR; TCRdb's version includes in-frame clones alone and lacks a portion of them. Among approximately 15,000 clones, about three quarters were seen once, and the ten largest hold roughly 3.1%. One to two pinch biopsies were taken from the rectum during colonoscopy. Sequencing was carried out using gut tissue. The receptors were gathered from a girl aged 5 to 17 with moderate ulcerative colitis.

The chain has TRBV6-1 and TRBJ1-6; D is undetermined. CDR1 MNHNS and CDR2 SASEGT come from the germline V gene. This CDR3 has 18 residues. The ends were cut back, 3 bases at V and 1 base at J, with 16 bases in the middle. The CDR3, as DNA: TGTGCCAGCAGTGACCGCGGGTACGCCGGGTCCTATAATTCACCCCTCCACTTT. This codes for CASSDRGYAGSYNSPLHF.

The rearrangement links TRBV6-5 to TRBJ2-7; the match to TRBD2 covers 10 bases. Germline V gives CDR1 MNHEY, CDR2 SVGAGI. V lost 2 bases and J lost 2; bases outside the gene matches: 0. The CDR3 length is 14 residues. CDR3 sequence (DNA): TGTGCCAGCAGTTACGGGACTAGCGCCTACGAGCAGTACTTC. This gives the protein CASSYGTSAYEQYF.

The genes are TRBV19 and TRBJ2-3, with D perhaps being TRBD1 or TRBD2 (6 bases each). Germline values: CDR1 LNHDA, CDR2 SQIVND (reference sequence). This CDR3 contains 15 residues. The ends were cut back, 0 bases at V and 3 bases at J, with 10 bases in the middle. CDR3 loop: CASSIDGGQTDTQYF. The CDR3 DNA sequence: TGTGCCAGTAGTATAGATGGGGGGCAGACAGATACGCAGTATTTT.

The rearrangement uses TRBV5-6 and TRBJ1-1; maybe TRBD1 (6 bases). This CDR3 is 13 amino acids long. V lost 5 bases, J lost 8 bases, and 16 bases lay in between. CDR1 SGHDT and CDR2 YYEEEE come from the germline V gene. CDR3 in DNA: TGTGCCAGCAGGGGACCGCAGGGGCTCGAAGCTTTCTTT. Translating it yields CASRGPQGLEAFF.

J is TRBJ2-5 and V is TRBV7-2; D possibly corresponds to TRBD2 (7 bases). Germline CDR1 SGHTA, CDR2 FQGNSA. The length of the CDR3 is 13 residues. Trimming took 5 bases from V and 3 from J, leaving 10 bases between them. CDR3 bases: TGTGCCAGCAGCCGAGGGGGGGAAGAGACCCAGTACTTC. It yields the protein CASSRGGEETQYF.

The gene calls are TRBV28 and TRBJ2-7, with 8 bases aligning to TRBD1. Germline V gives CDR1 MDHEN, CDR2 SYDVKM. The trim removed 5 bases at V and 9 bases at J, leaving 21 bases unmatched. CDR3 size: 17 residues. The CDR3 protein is CASSPSSTGVFYEGQYF. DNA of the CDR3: TGTGCCAGCAGTCCATCGTCGACAGGGGTGTTCTACGAGGGGCAGTACTTC.

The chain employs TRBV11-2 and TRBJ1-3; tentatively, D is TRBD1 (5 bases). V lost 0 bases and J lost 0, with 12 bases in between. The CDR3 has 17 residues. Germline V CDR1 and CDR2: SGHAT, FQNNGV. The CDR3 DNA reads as TGTGCCAGCAGCTTAGAGAGGGGATCAACCTCTGGAAACACCATATATTTT. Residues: CASSLERGSTSGNTIYF.

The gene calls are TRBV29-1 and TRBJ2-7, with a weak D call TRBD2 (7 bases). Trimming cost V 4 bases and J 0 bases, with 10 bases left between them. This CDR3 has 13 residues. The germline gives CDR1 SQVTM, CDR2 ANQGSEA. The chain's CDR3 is CSVAGGLSYEQYF. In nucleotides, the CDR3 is TGCAGCGTTGCCGGGGGGCTCTCCTACGAGCAGTACTTC.

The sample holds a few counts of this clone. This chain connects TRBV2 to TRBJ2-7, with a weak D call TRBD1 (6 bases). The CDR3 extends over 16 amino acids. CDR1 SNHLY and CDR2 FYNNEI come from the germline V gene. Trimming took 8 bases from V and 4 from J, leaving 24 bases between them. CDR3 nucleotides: TGTGCCAGCTACCAAACACGAGGGGGTATCCAGTACGAGCAGTACTTC. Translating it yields CASYQTRGGIQYEQYF. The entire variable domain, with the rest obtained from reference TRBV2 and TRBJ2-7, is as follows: EPEVTQTPSHQVTQMGQEVILRCVPISNHLYFYWYRQILGQKVEFLVSFYNNEISEKSEIFDDQFSVERPDGSNFTLKIRSTKLEDSAMYFCASYQTRGGIQYEQYFGPGTRLTVT.